Included here is one TCR beta chain sequence, with context. V gave up 5 bases and J gave up 6 bases; unmatched junction bases: 7. CDR3 size: 14 residues. Germline values: CDR1 MNHEY, CDR2 SVGAGI. The data derive from a study of technical replicates of blood from several donors. Data came from immunoSEQ multiplex PCR; TCRdb stores just in-frame clones and leaves some out. In the table there are 65,000 to 90,000 clones, 90% to 95% of which are singletons. The source of this sequence is a human donor in good health. The genes are TRBV6-5 and TRBJ2-1; 7 nucleotides align to TRBD2. The sequencing input was T cells isolated from PBMCs. The CDR3 nucleotides are TGTGCCAGCAGTGAGCGGGGCCATACCAATGAGCAGTTCTTC. Translated: CASSERGHTNEQFF.